Sequencing of this T cell receptor beta chain was carried out in a study of blood T cell repertoires in COVID-19. Overall study context: PBMCs, B-cell-depleted T cells, or T cells provided the cDNA or gDNA that made up the material.

As handled by the study authors: By means of reference gene primer amplification, nucleated cell counts were estimated. Generated by immunoSEQ multiplex PCR, the TCRdb table keeps only in-frame clones and is missing some. V and J calls and clone size come straight from that table; D and trimming were deduced from the DNA. The sample lists some 290,000 clones; approximately 80% were seen once. From germline, CDR1 is DFQATT and CDR2 SNEGSKA (reference sequence). The CDR3 covers 11 residues. This clonotype was sampled from a woman in her sixties with active or convalescent COVID-19. The chain combines TRBV20-1 with TRBJ1-1; TRBD1 matches 9 bases. The specimen sequenced was peripheral blood. The CDR3 DNA follows: TGCAGGACAGGGGGGAACACTGAAGCTTTCTTT. Encoded protein: CRTGGNTEAFF.